The 13 T cell receptor beta chains below all came from one sample that was sequenced in a study of blood T cell repertoires in COVID-19. Repertoires were generated with immunoSEQ multiplex PCR, while TCRdb's copy carries only in-frame clones and drops some. The profile shows over 200,000 clones, 70% to 90% of them singletons. Sequenced sample: PBMCs or T cells enriched from blood (not recorded which). The receptors stem from a man under 40 who had recovered from COVID-19.

This clone was counted a single time. The V call is TRBV6-5, the J call TRBJ2-1, with 9 bases identical to TRBD1. This CDR3 spans 14 amino acids. J gave up 3 bases and V 6 bases, and 3 bases lay outside the gene matches. CDR1 is MNHEY and CDR2 is SVGAGI in the germline V gene. CDR3 in amino acids: CASSSGQGYNEQFF. For the CDR3, the DNA is TGTGCCAGCAGCTCGGGACAGGGCTACAATGAGCAGTTCTTC.

The chain couples TRBV18 to TRBJ1-4; 8 bases are shared with TRBD1. CDR1 is KGHSH, CDR2 LQKENI, per germline. Losses at the gene ends were 3 bases for V and 4 bases for J; bases not matched to a gene: 4. There are 15 residues in the CDR3. CDR3 amino acids: CASSPQTGVNEKLFF. In DNA, the CDR3 is TGTGCCAGCTCACCCCAGACAGGGGTTAATGAAAAACTGTTTTTT.

V and J are TRBV11-2 and TRBJ2-5; 8 nucleotides agree with TRBD1. This CDR3 is 17 amino acids long. Germline loops: CDR1 SGHAT, CDR2 FQNNGV. J lost 4 bases, V lost 1 base, and 11 bases had no gene match. As DNA, the CDR3 is TGTGCCAGCAGCTTAGTCGGTCGGACAGGGCCGACAGAGACCCAGTACTTC. Amino acids: CASSLVGRTGPTETQYF.

The V gene is TRBV7-2, the J gene TRBJ2-1; TRBD2 aligns across 12 bases. Unmatched junction bases numbered 13, after V lost 4 bases and J lost 9 bases. CDR1 is SGHTA and CDR2 is FQGNSA in the germline V gene. The CDR3 totals 17 residues. The CDR3 here is CASSSQTRLAGAGEQFF. The CDR3 DNA reads TGTGCCAGCAGCTCCCAAACTCGACTAGCGGGAGCCGGTGAGCAGTTCTTC.

The chain employs TRBV5-1 and TRBJ2-3, with 8 nucleotides matching TRBD1. J lost 6 bases, V lost 4 bases, and 7 bases had no gene match. Germline-derived CDR1 and CDR2 are SGHRS and YFSETQ. This CDR3 is built from 14 residues. This CDR3 is CASSLDRGMDTQYF. The CDR3 region has the DNA TGCGCCAGCAGCCTCGACAGGGGAATGGATACGCAGTATTTT. The full variable domain, in which reference TRBV5-1 and TRBJ2-3 provide the parts outside the CDR3, is KAGVTQTPRYLIKTRGQQVTLSCSPISGHRSVSWYQQTPGQGLQFLFEYFSETQRNKGNFPGRFSGRQFSNSRSEMNVSTLELGDSALYLCASSLDRGMDTQYFGPGTRLTVL.

The V gene is TRBV9, the J gene TRBJ2-2, with 14 bases that match TRBD2. CDR1 SGDLS and CDR2 YYNGEE come from the germline V gene. Losses at the gene ends were 0 bases for V and 5 bases for J; bases not matched to a gene: 9. The CDR3 contains 19 residues. CDR3 amino acids: CASSVAPTSGGARTGELFF. The CDR3 DNA sequence: TGTGCCAGCAGCGTAGCCCCGACTAGCGGGGGGGCCCGGACCGGGGAGCTGTTTTTT.

V usage is TRBV5-4 and J usage is TRBJ2-2, with 7 bases lining up with TRBD1. CDR1 is SGHNT, CDR2 YYREEE, per germline (reference sequence). The CDR3 totals 16 residues. V dropped 4 bases and J dropped 1; count of bases not matched to a gene: 7. The CDR3 sequence is CASSGRTGGNTGELFF. The CDR3 coding sequence is TGTGCCAGCAGCGGAAGGACAGGAGGGAACACCGGGGAGCTGTTTTTT. Based on the CDR3 plus reference TRBV5-4 and TRBJ2-2, the full variable domain is ETGVTQSPTHLIKTRGQQVTLRCSSQSGHNTVSWYQQALGQGPQFIFQYYREEENGRGNFPPRFSGLQFPNYSSELNVNALELDDSALYLCASSGRTGGNTGELFFGEGSRLTVL.

Concerning this clone: The junction does not match germline at one end; this may be a read error. In DNA, the CDR3 is TGTGCCAGCAGTTTGGGGACAGGGAACGAGCAGCACTTC. Its protein is CASSLGTGNEQHF. The chain couples TRBV27 to TRBJ2-7, with 9 positions matching TRBD1. CDR1 and CDR2 (germline): MNHEY, SMNVEV (reference sequence). This CDR3 contains 13 residues.

This clone has only one observation. This chain connects TRBV10-1 to TRBJ2-5; 8 bases line up with TRBD1. The germline gives CDR1 WNHNN, CDR2 SYGVQD (reference sequence). V dropped 5 bases and J dropped 9; count of bases not matched to a gene: 8. This CDR3 spans 13 amino acids. The CDR3 sequence is CASSQGQGMAQYF. The CDR3, as DNA: TGCGCCAGCAGTCAAGGACAGGGTATGGCCCAGTACTTC.

The chain couples TRBV7-2 to TRBJ2-7; TRBD1 matches at 8 bases. Unmatched junction bases numbered 16, after V lost 1 base and J lost 2 bases. This CDR3 has 19 amino acids. Germline V gives CDR1 SGHTA, CDR2 FQGNSA. The CDR3 loop is CASSLGSVNYGTGTYEQYF. The CDR3 region has the DNA TGTGCCAGCAGCTTAGGATCAGTGAATTACGGGACAGGCACCTACGAGCAGTACTTC.

This sequence joins TRBV6-5 and TRBJ2-3; a possible D gene is TRBD2 (5 bases). Germline V gene data show CDR1 as MNHEY and CDR2 as SVGAGI. CDR3 length: 15 amino acids. With 6 bases removed from V and 3 bases from J, the gap between germline ends came to 16 bases. This chain's CDR3 is CASRMFRTGTDTQYF. The CDR3 DNA reads TGTGCCAGCAGGATGTTCCGGACGGGGACAGATACGCAGTATTTT.

The chain recombines TRBV19 with TRBJ2-1, with 10 bases aligning to TRBD2. V dropped 5 bases and J dropped 6; count of bases not matched to a gene: 22. Germline assignment: CDR1 LNHDA and CDR2 SQIVND (reference sequence). The CDR3 runs 20 residues. CDR3 protein: CASSYLGTPQAGGPPNEQFF. The CDR3 DNA reads as TGTGCCAGTAGTTATCTGGGGACACCTCAAGCGGGAGGGCCGCCCAATGAGCAGTTCTTC.

This chain connects TRBV10-1 to TRBJ2-3; 9 bases map to TRBD2. The CDR3 is made up of 14 amino acids. J lost 3 bases, V lost 8 bases, and 6 bases had no gene match. Germline values: CDR1 WNHNN, CDR2 SYGVQD (reference sequence). Here the CDR3 DNA reads TGCGCCAGCTCGAGTAGCGGGAGTACAGATACGCAGTATTTT. Amino acid sequence: CASSSSGSTDTQYF.